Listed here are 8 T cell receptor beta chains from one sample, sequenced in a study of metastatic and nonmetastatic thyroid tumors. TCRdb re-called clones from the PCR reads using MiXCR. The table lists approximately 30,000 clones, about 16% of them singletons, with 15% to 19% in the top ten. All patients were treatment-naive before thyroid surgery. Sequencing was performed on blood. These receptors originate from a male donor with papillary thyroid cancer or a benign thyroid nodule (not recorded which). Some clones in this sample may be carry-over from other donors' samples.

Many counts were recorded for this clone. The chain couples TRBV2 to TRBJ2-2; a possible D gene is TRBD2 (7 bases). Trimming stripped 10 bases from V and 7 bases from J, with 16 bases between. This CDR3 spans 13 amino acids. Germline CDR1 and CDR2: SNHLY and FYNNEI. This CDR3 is CATEGGWLGELFF. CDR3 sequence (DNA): TGTGCCACCGAGGGGGGGTGGCTCGGGGAGCTGTTTTTT.

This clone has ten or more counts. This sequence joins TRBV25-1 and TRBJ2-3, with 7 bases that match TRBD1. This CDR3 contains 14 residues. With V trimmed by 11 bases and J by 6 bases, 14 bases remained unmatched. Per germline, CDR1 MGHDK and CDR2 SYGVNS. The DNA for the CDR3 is TGTGCCGCATCCGTCAGACAGGGAGACGATACGCAGTATTTT. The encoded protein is CAASVRQGDDTQYF.

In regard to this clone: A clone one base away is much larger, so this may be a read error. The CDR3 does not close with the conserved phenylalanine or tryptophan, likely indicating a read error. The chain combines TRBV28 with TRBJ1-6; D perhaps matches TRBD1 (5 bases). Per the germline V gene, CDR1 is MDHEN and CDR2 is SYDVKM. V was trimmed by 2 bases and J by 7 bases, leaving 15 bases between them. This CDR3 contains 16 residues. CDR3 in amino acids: CASSLDSGQGNSPLHL. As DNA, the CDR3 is TGTGCCAGCAGTTTAGATTCGGGGCAGGGAAATTCACCCCTCCACCTT.

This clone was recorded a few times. The DNA for the CDR3 is TGTGCCAGCATTCCACTCCCCGGTGGGATTAGCGGGAGGTACGAGCAGTACTTC. Its translation is CASIPLPGGISGRYEQYF. The chain has TRBV27 and TRBJ2-7, with 10 positions matching TRBD2. The V and J ends lost 7 bases and 4 bases, in that order; junction bases with no gene match: 19. The CDR3 length is 18 residues. Germline loops: CDR1 MNHEY, CDR2 SMNVEV (reference sequence).

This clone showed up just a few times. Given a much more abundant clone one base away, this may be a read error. The CDR3 loop is CAISDDGTFSPLHF. The CDR3, as DNA: TGTGCCATCAGTGACGACGGTACTTTTTCACCCCTCCACTTT. V gene TRBV25-1 combines with J gene TRBJ1-6; D is ambiguous. CDR1 and CDR2 (germline): MGHDK, SYGVNS. The CDR3 has 14 amino acids.

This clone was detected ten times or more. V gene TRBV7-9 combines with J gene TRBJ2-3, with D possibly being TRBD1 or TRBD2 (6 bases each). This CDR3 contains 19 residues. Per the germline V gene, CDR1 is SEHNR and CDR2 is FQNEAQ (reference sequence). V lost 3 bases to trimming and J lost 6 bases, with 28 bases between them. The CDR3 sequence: CASSFGGLSGGARLDTQYF. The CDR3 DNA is TGTGCCAGCAGCTTTGGGGGGCTAAGCGGAGGGGCCAGACTCGATACGCAGTATTTT.

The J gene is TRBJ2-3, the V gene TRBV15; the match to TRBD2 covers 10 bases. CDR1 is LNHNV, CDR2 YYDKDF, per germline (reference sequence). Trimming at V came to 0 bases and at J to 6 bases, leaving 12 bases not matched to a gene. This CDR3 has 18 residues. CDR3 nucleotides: TGTGCCACCAGCAGAGATACCCTAGCGGGAGCCGAGGCGGATACGCAGTATTTT. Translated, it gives CATSRDTLAGAEADTQYF.

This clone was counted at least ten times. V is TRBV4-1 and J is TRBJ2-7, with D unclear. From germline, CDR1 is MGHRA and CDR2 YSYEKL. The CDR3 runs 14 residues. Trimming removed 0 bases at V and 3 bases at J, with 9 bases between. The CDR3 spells CASSQDRELYEQYF. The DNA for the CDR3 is TGCGCCAGCAGCCAAGATCGAGAGCTCTACGAGCAGTACTTC.